This note documents a single T cell receptor beta chain sequence. The data were taken from a study of blood T cell repertoires in COVID-19. Generated by immunoSEQ multiplex PCR, the TCRdb table keeps only in-frame clones and is missing some. This table has some 190,000 clones, over 80% appearing once. V lost 0 bases to trimming and J lost 3 bases; unmatched junction nucleotides: 1. This CDR3 spans 15 amino acids. Germline V gene sequence: CDR1 MNHNY, CDR2 SVGAGI (reference sequence). Material: peripheral blood. The TCR was taken from a woman between 55 and 75 years old with COVID-19, enrolled during active disease. The V and J genes are TRBV6-6 and TRBJ1-2; 10 bases align to TRBD1. Here the CDR3 reads CASSYSGQGDYGYTF. CDR3 in DNA: TGTGCCAGCAGTTACTCAGGACAGGGGGACTATGGCTACACCTTC.